This entry is about one T cell receptor beta chain. The source of the sample is a study of technical replicates of blood from a few donors. TCRdb's copy holds only in-frame clones and misses some; the assay was immunoSEQ multiplex PCR. The sample has 100,000 or so clones, 95% seen once; the top ten hold more than 0.2%. The CDR3 consists of 16 residues. Per the germline V gene, CDR1 is WSHSY and CDR2 is SAAADI. The V end was cut by 3 bases, the J end by 2 bases, with 14 bases between. Sequencing input: T cells isolated from PBMCs. The sequence came from a human donor in good health. This chain uses TRBV10-2 with TRBJ2-1; D is uncertain. The CDR3 coding sequence is TGCGCCAGCAGTGATCAATCCCTAGTCACCTACAATGAGCAGTTCTTC. It is translated as CASSDQSLVTYNEQFF.